This record covers a single T cell receptor (beta chain). The data were taken from a study of blood T cell repertoires in COVID-19. On the study more broadly: Acute-phase and convalescent COVID-19 samples originated in the United States, Italy and Spain.

Methods used by the authors: Nucleated cell number was recorded as an estimate derived from reference gene primer amplification. The protocol was immunoSEQ multiplex PCR, while the TCRdb copy is restricted to in-frame clones and leaves out a portion. The V and J calls and clone size were taken over from that table, and D and trimming were inferred from the DNA. The sample comprises about 310,000 clones, around 90% of which are singletons, and approximately 5.2% rests with the top ten. The CDR3 extends over 16 amino acids. The ends were cut back, 3 bases at V and 6 bases at J, with 17 bases in the middle. The germline V gene has CDR1 MNHEY and CDR2 SVGAGI.

The chain is built from TRBV6-5 and TRBJ2-2; D is possibly TRBD2 (6 bases). The source of this sequence is a man in his 60s who had recovered from COVID-19. The specimen sequenced was PBMCs or T cells enriched from blood (not recorded which). Here the CDR3 DNA reads TGTGCCAGCAGTTATCCTTCGGGACTCCTGGCCGGGGAGCTGTTTTTT. Its protein is CASSYPSGLLAGELFF.